The entry below describes one T cell receptor (beta chain). Its specificity is unknown. Use of 60 Vbeta and 13 Jbeta primers characterized the PCR. As originally analysed: The count from a later analysis was 60 million to 85 million unique TCR beta chains, around 10 million of them shared. Sequencing was performed with immunoSEQ multiplex PCR; in TCRdb, only in-frame clones are kept and a portion is missing. V and J calls and clone size are as listed in that table; D and trimming were resolved from the DNA. The sample holds about 59,000 clones, about 77% seen once. V lost 2 bases and J lost 6; bases outside the gene matches: 16. CDR1 is SGHTA, CDR2 FQGTGA, per germline. The CDR3 spans 17 residues. This specimen comes from a study of cytomegalovirus exposure and HLA in healthy donors. General observations from the study: Roughly uniform depth of sequencing across donors was assumed in presence/absence analyses. Among TCR sequences, most were rare, though some public TCRs appeared in many donors. In a later analysis, a missense DCLRE1C variant was linked to TCR beta V- and J-gene trimming.

The receptor was isolated from a man aged 25-45 years in good health and CMV-seropositive. The chain recombines TRBV7-3 with TRBJ2-7, with TRBD1 matching over 7 bases. The sequencing sample was made of PBMCs. The DNA of the CDR3 is TGTGCCAGCAGCTTACCTACGGCAAGGGGACAGTCCCGCGAGCAGTACTTC. Protein product: CASSLPTARGQSREQYF.